This record concerns one T cell receptor beta chain sequence. This specimen belongs to a study of blood T cell repertoires in COVID-19. Study as a whole: Italy, Spain and the United States were the sources of the convalescent and acute COVID-19 samples. From T cells, B-cell-depleted T cells, or PBMCs came the material, which was cDNA or gDNA.

As originally analysed: Estimation of nucleated cell counts was performed using reference gene primer amplification. Sequenced by immunoSEQ multiplex PCR; TCRdb stores in-frame clones only, minus some. The V and J calls and clone size are taken from that table; D and trimming were inferred from the DNA. The repertoire holds more than 100,000 clones, with less than 75% as singletons. This CDR3 region has 14 residues. Deletions cut 7 bases from V and 0 bases from J, with 11 bases between. CDR1 and CDR2 from the germline V gene are WSHSY and SAAADI. The specimen was peripheral blood. The chain uses TRBV10-2 and TRBJ2-3; D perhaps matches TRBD1 (6 bases). The TCR originated in a human donor with acute or convalescent COVID-19. The donor label of this sample is uncertain. CDR3 in amino acids: CASNTGFSTDTQYF. CDR3 DNA: TGCGCCAGCAATACAGGGTTTAGCACAGATACGCAGTATTTT.